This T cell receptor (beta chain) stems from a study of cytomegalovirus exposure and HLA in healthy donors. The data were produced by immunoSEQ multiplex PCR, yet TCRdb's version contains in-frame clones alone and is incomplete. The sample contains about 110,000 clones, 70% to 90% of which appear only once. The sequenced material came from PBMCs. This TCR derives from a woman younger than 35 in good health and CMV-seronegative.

The CDR3 DNA reads TGTGCCAGCAGCTTGGGGGCCCAGGGAAACACCATATATTTT. Translation: CASSLGAQGNTIYF. The chain carries TRBV5-6 and TRBJ1-3; D ambiguous. This CDR3 comprises 14 residues. The V end was cut by 0 bases, the J end by 4 bases, with 8 bases between. Germline V CDR1 and CDR2: SGHDT, YYEEEE.